This T cell receptor beta chain was recovered during a study of blood T cell repertoires in COVID-19. Study-wide context: In each case, the material was cDNA or gDNA derived from T cells, B-cell-depleted T cells, or PBMCs.

Recruitment covered about two dozen US areas and drew participants whose ages spanned roughly 18 to 100 years. Cohort 3 recovery required two negative PCRs, clearance, or symptom resolution. Repertoires were generated with immunoSEQ multiplex PCR, while TCRdb's copy carries only in-frame clones and drops some. The profile covers 360,000 or so clones, with around four fifths appearing a single time and about 4.8% taken by the ten largest. CDR3 size: 14 residues. Germline lookup yields CDR1 LNHDA and CDR2 SQIVND (reference sequence). Unmatched junction bases numbered 5, after V lost 4 bases and J lost 8 bases.

The receptor was derived from a woman between 50 and 59 years old who had recovered from COVID-19. The chain couples TRBV19 to TRBJ1-4; 9 nucleotides line up with TRBD1. Sequencing was done on a sample of PBMCs or T cells enriched from blood (not recorded which). CDR3 coding DNA: TGTGCCAGTAGTACCGGACAGGGGAGGGAAAAACTGTTTTTT. Its protein product is CASSTGQGREKLFF.